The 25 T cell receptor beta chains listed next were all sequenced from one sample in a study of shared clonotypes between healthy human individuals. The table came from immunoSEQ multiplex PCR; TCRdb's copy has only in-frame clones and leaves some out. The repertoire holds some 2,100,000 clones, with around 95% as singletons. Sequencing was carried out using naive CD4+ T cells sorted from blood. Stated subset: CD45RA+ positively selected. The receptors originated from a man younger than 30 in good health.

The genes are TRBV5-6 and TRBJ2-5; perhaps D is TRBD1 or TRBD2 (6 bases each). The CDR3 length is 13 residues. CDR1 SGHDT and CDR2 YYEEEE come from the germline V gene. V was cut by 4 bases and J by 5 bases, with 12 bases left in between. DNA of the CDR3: TGTGCCAGCAGCCGGGGGCAGGGGGAGACCCAGTACTTC. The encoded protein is CASSRGQGETQYF.

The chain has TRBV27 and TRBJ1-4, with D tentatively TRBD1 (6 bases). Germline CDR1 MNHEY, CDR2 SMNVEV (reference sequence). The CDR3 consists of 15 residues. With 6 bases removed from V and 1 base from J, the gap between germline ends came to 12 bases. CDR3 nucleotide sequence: TGTGCCAGCAGCCCCTGGGGGCAAACTAATGAAAAACTGTTTTTT. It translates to CASSPWGQTNEKLFF.

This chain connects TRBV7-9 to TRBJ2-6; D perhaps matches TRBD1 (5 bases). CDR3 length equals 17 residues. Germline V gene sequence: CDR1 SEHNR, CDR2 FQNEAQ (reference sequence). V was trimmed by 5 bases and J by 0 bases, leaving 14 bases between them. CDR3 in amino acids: CASSPRQPVSGANVLTF. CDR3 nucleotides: TGTGCCAGCAGCCCGCGACAGCCTGTCTCTGGGGCCAACGTCCTGACTTTC.

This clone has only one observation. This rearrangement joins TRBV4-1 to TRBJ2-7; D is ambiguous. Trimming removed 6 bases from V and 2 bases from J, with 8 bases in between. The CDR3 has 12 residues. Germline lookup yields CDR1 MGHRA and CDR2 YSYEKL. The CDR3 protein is CASRDDTYEQYF. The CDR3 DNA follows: TGCGCCAGCAGAGACGATACCTACGAGCAGTACTTC.

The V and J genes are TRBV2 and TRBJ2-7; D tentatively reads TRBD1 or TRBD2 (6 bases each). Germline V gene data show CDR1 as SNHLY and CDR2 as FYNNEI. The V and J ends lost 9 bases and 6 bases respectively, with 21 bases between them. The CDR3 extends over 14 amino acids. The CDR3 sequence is CARYQGRPPLEQYF. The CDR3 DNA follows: TGTGCCAGGTATCAGGGGAGGCCCCCACTCGAGCAGTACTTC.

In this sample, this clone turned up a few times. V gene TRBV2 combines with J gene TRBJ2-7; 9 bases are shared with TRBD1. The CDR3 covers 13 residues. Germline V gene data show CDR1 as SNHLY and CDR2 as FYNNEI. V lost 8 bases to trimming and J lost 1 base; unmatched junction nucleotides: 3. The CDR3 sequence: CASGGTGSYEQYF. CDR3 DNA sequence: TGTGCCAGCGGAGGGACAGGGTCCTACGAGCAGTACTTC.

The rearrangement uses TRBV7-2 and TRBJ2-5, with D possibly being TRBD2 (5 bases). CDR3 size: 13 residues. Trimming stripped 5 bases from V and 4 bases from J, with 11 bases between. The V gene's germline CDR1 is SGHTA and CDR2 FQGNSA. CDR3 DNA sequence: TGTGCCAGCAGCCTTATTGCGGGAGAGACCCAGTACTTC. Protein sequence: CASSLIAGETQYF.

Written as DNA, the CDR3 is TGTGCCAGCAGGCCCCCGGGGGCGGACACTGAAGCTTTCTTT. It specifies CASRPPGADTEAFF. The V gene is TRBV6-5, the J gene TRBJ1-1; possibly TRBD1 for D (6 bases). The CDR3 extends over 14 amino acids. V was shortened by 6 bases and J by 3 bases, with 14 bases between the two germline ends. The V gene's germline CDR1 is MNHEY and CDR2 SVGAGI.

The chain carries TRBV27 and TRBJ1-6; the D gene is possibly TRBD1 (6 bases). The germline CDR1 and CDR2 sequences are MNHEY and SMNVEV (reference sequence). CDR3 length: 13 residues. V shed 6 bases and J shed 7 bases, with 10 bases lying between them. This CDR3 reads CASSFRGNSPLHF. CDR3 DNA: TGTGCCAGCAGCTTCAGGGGAAATTCACCCCTCCACTTT.

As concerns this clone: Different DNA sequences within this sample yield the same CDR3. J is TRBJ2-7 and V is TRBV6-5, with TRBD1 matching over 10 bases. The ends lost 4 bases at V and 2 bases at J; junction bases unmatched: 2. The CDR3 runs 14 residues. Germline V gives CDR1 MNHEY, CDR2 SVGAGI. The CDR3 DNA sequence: TGTGCCAGCAGTTCCGGACAGGGGGCCTACGAGCAGTACTTC. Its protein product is CASSSGQGAYEQYF.

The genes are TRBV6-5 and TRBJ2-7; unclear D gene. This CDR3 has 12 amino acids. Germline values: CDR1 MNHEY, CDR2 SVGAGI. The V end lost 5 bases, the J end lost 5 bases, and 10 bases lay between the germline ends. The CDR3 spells CASSRRNHEQYF. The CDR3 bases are TGTGCCAGCAGTCGCAGGAACCACGAGCAGTACTTC.

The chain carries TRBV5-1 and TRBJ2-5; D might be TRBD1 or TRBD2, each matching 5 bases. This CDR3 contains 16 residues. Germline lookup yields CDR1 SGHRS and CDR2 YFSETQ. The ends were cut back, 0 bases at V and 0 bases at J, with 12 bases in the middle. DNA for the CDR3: TGCGCCAGCAGCTTGGGTGGGGGTCTGTACCAAGAGACCCAGTACTTC. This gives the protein CASSLGGGLYQETQYF.

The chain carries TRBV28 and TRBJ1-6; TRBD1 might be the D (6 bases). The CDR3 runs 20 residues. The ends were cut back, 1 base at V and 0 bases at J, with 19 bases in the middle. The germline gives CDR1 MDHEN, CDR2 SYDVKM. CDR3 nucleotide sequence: TGTGCCAGCAGTTTATCACCCCATACAGGGCTAAGCTCCTATAATTCACCCCTCCACTTT. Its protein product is CASSLSPHTGLSSYNSPLHF.

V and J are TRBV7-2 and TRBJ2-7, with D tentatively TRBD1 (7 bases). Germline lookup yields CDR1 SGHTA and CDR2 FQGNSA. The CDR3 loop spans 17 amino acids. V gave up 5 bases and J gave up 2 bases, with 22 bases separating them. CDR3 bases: TGTGCCAGCAGCCGCTTAGCCGGGGGAACAGGGGCCTACGAGCAGTACTTC. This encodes CASSRLAGGTGAYEQYF.

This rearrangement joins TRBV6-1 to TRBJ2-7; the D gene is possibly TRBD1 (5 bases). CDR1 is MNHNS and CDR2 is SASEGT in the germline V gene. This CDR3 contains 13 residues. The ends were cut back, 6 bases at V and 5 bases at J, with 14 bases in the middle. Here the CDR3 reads CASRARAVDEQYF. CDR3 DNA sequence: TGTGCCAGCAGGGCCAGGGCCGTCGACGAGCAGTACTTC.

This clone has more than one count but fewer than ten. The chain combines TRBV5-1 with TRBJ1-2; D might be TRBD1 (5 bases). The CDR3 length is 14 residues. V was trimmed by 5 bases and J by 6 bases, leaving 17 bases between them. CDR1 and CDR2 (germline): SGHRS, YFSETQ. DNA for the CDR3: TGCGCCAGCAGTGTAGGGACCCACCGTGATGGCTACACCTTC. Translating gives CASSVGTHRDGYTF. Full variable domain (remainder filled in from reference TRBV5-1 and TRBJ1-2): KAGVTQTPRYLIKTRGQQVTLSCSPISGHRSVSWYQQTPGQGLQFLFEYFSETQRNKGNFPGRFSGRQFSNSRSEMNVSTLELGDSALYLCASSVGTHRDGYTFGSGTRLTVV.

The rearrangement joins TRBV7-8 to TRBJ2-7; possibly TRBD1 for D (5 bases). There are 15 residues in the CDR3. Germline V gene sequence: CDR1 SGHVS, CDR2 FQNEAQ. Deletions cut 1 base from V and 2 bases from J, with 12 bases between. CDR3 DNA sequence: TGTGCCAGCAGCTTAGGTGGCAGGGAAACCTACGAGCAGTACTTC. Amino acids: CASSLGGRETYEQYF.

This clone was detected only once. The CDR3 coding sequence is TGTGCCAGCAGTTTGCGGCTCTCGAACTCCTACGAGCAGTACTTC. Translation gives CASSLRLSNSYEQYF. The chain recombines TRBV27 with TRBJ2-7; D is undetermined. The length of the CDR3 is 15 residues. The V gene lost 3 bases and the J gene lost 0 bases, with 12 bases spanning the gap. Germline lookup yields CDR1 MNHEY and CDR2 SMNVEV (reference sequence).

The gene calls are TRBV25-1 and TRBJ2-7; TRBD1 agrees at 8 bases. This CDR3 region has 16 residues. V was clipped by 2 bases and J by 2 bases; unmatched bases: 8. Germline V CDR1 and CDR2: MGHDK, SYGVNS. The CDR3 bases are TGTGCCAGCAGTGAAGACGCCGGGACAGGAACCTACGAGCAGTACTTC. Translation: CASSEDAGTGTYEQYF.

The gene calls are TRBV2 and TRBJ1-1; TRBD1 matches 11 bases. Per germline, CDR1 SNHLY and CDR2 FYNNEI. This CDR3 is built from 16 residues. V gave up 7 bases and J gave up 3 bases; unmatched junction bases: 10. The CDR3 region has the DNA TGTGCCAGCACCCTGGGACAGGGGGTTTTCGACACTGAAGCTTTCTTT. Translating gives CASTLGQGVFDTEAFF.

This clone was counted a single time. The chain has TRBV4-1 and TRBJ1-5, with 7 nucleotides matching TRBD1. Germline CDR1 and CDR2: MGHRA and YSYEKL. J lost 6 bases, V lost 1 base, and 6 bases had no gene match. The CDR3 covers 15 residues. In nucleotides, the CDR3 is TGCGCCAGCAGCCAAGGTCGACAGGGCTTTCAGCCCCAGCATTTT. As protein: CASSQGRQGFQPQHF.

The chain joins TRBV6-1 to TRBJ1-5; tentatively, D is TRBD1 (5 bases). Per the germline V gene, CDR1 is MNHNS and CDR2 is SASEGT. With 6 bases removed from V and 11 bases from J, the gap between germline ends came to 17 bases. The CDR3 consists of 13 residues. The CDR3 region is CASSPTGLGTQHF. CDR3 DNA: TGTGCCAGCAGCCCGACGGGGCTCGGGACCCAGCATTTT.

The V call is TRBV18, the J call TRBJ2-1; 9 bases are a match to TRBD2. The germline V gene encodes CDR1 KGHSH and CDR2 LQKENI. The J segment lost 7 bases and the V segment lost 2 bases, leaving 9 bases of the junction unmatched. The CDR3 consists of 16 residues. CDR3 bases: TGTGCCAGCTCACCAGCTATTACTAGCGGGTTGAATGAGCAGTTCTTC. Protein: CASSPAITSGLNEQFF.

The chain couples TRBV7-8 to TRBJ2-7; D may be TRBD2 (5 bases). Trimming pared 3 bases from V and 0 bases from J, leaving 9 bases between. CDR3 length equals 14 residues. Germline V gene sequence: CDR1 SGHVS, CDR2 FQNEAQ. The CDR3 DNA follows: TGTGCCAGCAGCTTGGGCGGGCTCTCCTACGAGCAGTACTTC. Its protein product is CASSLGGLSYEQYF.

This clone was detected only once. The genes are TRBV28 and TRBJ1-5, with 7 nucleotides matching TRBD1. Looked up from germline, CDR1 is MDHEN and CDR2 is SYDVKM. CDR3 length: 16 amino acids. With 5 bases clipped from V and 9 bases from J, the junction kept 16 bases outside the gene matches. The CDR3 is CASSVYSGGTPGPQHF. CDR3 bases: TGTGCCAGCAGTGTATATTCAGGGGGAACTCCGGGGCCCCAGCATTTT.